This entry is about one TCR beta chain. The entry originates in a study of early T cells in non-severe SARS-CoV-2 infection. In germline, CDR1 is DFQATT, CDR2 SNEGSKA (reference sequence). V was clipped by 1 base and J by 1 base, with 7 bases between them. This CDR3 has 13 residues. TCRdb ran MiXCR on the 5' RACE reads and lists one entry per CDR3 protein. The sample consists of 43,000 or so distinct CDR3 sequences, 6% to 8.5% of them appearing once. The TCR sequence derives from an adult who was a healthcare worker with PCR-confirmed SARS-CoV-2 infection or an uninfected control (not recorded which). V is TRBV20-1 and J is TRBJ2-5; D gene unclear. What was sequenced was whole blood. Here the CDR3 reads CSARGAFQETQYF. The CDR3 bases are TGCAGTGCTAGAGGGGCTTTCCAAGAGACCCAGTACTTC.